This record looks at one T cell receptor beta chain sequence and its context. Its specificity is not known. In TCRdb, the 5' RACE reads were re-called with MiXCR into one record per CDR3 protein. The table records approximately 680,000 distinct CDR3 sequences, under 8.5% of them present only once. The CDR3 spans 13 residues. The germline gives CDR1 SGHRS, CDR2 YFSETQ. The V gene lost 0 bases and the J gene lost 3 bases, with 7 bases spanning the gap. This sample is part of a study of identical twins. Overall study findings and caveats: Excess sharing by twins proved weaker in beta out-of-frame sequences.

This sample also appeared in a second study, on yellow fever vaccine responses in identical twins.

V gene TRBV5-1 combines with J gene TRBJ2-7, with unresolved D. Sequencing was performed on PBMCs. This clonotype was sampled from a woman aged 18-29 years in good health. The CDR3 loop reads CASSLGSNYEQYF. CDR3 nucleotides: TGCGCCAGCAGCTTGGGGAGTAACTACGAGCAGTACTTC.